This T cell receptor (beta chain) was profiled in a study of blood T cells in healthy people across ages. General study findings and limits: Diversity was higher, and naive CD4+ cells more numerous, in long-lived donors than in aged donors.

A second PCR of about 7 to 11 cycles used a sample-barcoded 5' primer and a J-beta primer mix. Every molecule of cDNA carried a tag from a template-switch adaptor with 12 random nucleotides. Every sample produced at least 3 million CDR3-containing paired-end reads. TCRdb re-called the 5' RACE reads with MiXCR, one entry per CDR3 protein. Here the sample spans about 780,000 distinct CDR3 sequences, 60% to 80% being singletons. The trim removed 6 bases at V and 5 bases at J, leaving 8 bases unmatched. The CDR3 length is 14 residues. Germline-derived CDR1 and CDR2 are SNHLY and FYNNEI. Concerning this clonotype itself: Its antigen is not identified.

The chain recombines TRBV2 with TRBJ2-5; TRBD1 aligns across 8 bases. The sample taken for sequencing was blood. The source is a man aged 30-40 years in good health. CDR3 coding DNA: TGTGCCAGCAGCAGGACAGGGAGGTCGGAGACCCAGTACTTC. It yields the protein CASSRTGRSETQYF.